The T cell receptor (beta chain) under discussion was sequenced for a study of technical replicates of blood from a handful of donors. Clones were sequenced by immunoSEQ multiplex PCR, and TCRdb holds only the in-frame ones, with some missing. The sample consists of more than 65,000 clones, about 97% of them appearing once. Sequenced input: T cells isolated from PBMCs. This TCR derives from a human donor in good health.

The CDR3 region is CASSLTGGRDYGYTF. The CDR3 DNA follows: TGTGCCAGCAGCTTGACAGGGGGCCGAGACTATGGCTACACCTTC. The chain carries TRBV7-2 and TRBJ1-2; 10 nucleotides line up with TRBD1. Germline CDR1 reads SGHTA; CDR2 reads FQGNSA. The V and J ends lost 3 bases and 3 bases, in that order; junction bases with no gene match: 4. This CDR3 contains 15 residues.